The T cell receptor (beta chain) under discussion was sequenced for a study of blood T cell repertoires in COVID-19. At the level of the study: T cells, B-cell-depleted T cells, or PBMCs supplied cDNA or gDNA.

Losses at the gene ends were 6 bases for V and 4 bases for J; bases not matched to a gene: 8. The CDR3 is 14 amino acids. In germline, CDR1 is SNHLY, CDR2 FYNNEI. Method: immunoSEQ multiplex PCR; TCRdb's copy keeps in-frame clones and lacks some. In the table there are about 370,000 clones, 89% of which are singletons. The Seattle patients, enrolled during active infection, were followed longitudinally. This chain joins TRBV2 and TRBJ1-2; TRBD1 agrees at 7 bases. The sequence was obtained from a young woman with COVID-19, enrolled during active disease. Sequencing was done on a sample of peripheral blood. The CDR3 sequence: CASSPTGERYGYTF. CDR3 in DNA: TGTGCCAGCAGCCCTACAGGGGAACGCTATGGCTACACCTTC.